The T cell receptor beta chain described here comes from a study of shared clonotypes between healthy human individuals. About the study: Contributing individuals were a couple of females and a few males aged 18 to 49. Three plates were used per donor for CD4 naive, three for CD4 memory, two for CD8 naive and one for CD8 memory.

The study ran the assay at deep level. Measured with immunoSEQ multiplex PCR; TCRdb has only the in-frame clones, and not every one. The table shows about 2 million clones, with about 95% occurring only once. It was CD45RO-negative cells, positively selected for CCR7, that made up naive CD8 cells, with terminally differentiated effector memory CD45RA+ cells excluded. The donors were all Caucasian adults (living in Nashville, Tennessee). Germline V CDR1 and CDR2: LGHNA, YSLEER. The CDR3 covers 16 residues. Trimming cost V 4 bases and J 5 bases; bases outside gene matches: 10. The sequenced material came from naive CD8+ T cells sorted from blood. J is TRBJ2-1 and V is TRBV4-3; 8 bases agree with TRBD2. The TCR originated in a man aged 18 to 29 in good health. The chain's CDR3 is CASSRQLAEEDNEQFF. The CDR3 region has the DNA TGCGCCAGCAGCCGCCAACTAGCGGAAGAAGACAATGAGCAGTTCTTC.